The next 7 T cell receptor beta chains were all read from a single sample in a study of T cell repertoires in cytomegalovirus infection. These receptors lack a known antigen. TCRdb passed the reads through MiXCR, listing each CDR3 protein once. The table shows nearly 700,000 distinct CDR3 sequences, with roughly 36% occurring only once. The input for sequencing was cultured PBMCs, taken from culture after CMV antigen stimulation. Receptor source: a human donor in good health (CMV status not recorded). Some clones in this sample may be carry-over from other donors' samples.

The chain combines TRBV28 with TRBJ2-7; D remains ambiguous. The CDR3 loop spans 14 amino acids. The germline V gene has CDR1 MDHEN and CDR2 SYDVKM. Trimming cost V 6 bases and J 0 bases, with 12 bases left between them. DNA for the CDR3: TGTGCCAGCAGCAGACACACTGGCTCCTACGAGCAGTACTTC. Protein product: CASSRHTGSYEQYF.

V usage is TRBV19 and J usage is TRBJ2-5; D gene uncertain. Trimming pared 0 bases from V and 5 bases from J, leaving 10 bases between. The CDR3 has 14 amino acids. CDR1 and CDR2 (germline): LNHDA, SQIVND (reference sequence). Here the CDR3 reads CASSIDHRPETQYF. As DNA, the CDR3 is TGTGCCAGTAGTATAGATCATCGGCCGGAGACCCAGTACTTC.

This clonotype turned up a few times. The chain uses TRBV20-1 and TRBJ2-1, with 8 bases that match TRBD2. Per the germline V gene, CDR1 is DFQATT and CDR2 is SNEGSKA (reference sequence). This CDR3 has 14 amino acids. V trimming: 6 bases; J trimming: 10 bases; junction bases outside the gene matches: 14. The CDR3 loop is CSAEVGAGVGEQFF. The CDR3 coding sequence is TGCAGTGCCGAGGTTGGAGCGGGAGTCGGAGAGCAGTTCTTC.

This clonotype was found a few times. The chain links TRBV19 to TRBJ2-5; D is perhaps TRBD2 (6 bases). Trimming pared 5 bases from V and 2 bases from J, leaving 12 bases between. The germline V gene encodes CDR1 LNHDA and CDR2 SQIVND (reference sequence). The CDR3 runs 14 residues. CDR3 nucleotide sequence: TGTGCCAGTAGTCCATGGAGGGGTCAAGAGACCCAGTACTTC. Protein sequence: CASSPWRGQETQYF.

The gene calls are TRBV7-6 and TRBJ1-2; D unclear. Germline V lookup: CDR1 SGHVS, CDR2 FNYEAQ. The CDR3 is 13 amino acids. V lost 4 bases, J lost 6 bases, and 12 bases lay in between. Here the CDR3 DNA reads TGTGCCAGCAGCTGGGCAGAATCCAATGGCTACACCTTC. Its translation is CASSWAESNGYTF.

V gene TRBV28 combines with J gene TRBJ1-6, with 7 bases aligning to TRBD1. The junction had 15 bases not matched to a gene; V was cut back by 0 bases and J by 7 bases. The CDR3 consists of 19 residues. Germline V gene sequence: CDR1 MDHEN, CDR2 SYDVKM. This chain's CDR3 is CASSLWEISQDRENSPLHF. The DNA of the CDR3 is TGTGCCAGCAGTTTATGGGAAATAAGTCAAGACAGGGAAAATTCACCCCTCCACTTT.

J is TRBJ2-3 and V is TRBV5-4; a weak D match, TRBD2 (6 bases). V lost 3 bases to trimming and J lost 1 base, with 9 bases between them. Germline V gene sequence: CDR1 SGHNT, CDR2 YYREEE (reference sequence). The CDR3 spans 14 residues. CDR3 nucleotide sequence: TGTGCCAGCAGCTGGGACTCACGCACAGATACGCAGTATTTT. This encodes CASSWDSRTDTQYF.